These 4 T cell receptor beta chains were sequenced from one sample in a study of cytomegalovirus exposure and HLA in healthy donors. Use of 60 Vbeta and 13 Jbeta primers characterized the PCR. Sequencing was performed with immunoSEQ multiplex PCR; in TCRdb, only in-frame clones are kept and a portion is missing. The data hold about 25,000 clones, with 79% observed a single time. Sequenced input: PBMCs. The receptors were gathered from a male donor in good health and CMV-seronegative.

This clone was counted between two and nine times. This chain connects TRBV2 to TRBJ1-5; D call uncertain. Germline CDR1 reads SNHLY; CDR2 reads FYNNEI. The CDR3 is made up of 14 amino acids. The V end lost 5 bases, the J end lost 7 bases, and 15 bases lay between the germline ends. The CDR3 DNA reads TGTGCCAGCAGTATTGGTGTTTCAGGACAGCCCCAGCATTTT. Translation: CASSIGVSGQPQHF. The complete variable domain, with remaining parts taken from reference TRBV2 and TRBJ1-5, reads EPEVTQTPSHQVTQMGQEVILRCVPISNHLYFYWYRQILGQKVEFLVSFYNNEISEKSEIFDDQFSVERPDGSNFTLKIRSTKLEDSAMYFCASSIGVSGQPQHFGDGTRLSIL.

The chain combines TRBV6-1 with TRBJ2-7; TRBD2 aligns across 12 bases. Germline CDR1 MNHNS, CDR2 SASEGT. The CDR3 consists of 15 residues. V was clipped by 7 bases and J by 3 bases; unmatched bases: 7. The CDR3 loop is CASNPQTSGSYEQYF. DNA for the CDR3: TGTGCCAGCAATCCTCAGACTAGCGGGAGCTACGAGCAGTACTTC.

The chain has TRBV10-3 and TRBJ2-3; TRBD1 is a possible D gene (5 bases). CDR3 length: 16 amino acids. V was trimmed by 2 bases and J by 0 bases, leaving 12 bases between them. Germline V gene data show CDR1 as ENHRY and CDR2 as SYGVKD. CDR3 protein: CAISEPDTSSTDTQYF. Written as DNA, the CDR3 is TGTGCCATCAGTGAGCCGGACACGTCGAGCACAGATACGCAGTATTTT.

This sequence joins TRBV7-9 and TRBJ2-7; D is possibly TRBD1 (6 bases). Deletions cut 5 bases from V and 6 bases from J, with 11 bases between. This CDR3 region has 12 residues. Germline values: CDR1 SEHNR, CDR2 FQNEAQ (reference sequence). The CDR3 nucleotides read TGTGCCAGCAGCAGAACAGGGAGCGAGCAGTACTTC. This encodes CASSRTGSEQYF.